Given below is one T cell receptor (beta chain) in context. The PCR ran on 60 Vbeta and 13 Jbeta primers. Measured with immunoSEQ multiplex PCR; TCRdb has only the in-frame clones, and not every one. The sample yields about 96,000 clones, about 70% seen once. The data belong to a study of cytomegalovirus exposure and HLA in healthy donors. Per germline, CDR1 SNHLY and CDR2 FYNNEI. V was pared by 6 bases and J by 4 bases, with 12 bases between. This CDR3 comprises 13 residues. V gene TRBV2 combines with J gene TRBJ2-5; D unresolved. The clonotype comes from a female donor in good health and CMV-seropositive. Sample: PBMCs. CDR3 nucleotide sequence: TGTGCCAGCAGGCTGACGGAGCTAGAGACCCAGTACTTC. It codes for CASRLTELETQYF.